Listed below are T cell receptor beta chains from one sample, sequenced in a study of cytomegalovirus exposure and HLA in healthy donors. Sequenced by immunoSEQ multiplex PCR; TCRdb stores in-frame clones only, minus some. In the table there are about 150,000 clones, around 87% of which are singletons. Sequenced sample: PBMCs. These receptors all come from a woman between 25 and 40 years old in good health and CMV-seronegative. Each CDR3 is given with its conserved first and last residue. A D gene is named only where the DNA matches it firmly. Some rows have no size entry. The others give once, few or many, or a class for an expanded clone.

>-|-|TRBV29-1|TRBJ1-1
CSVGGRANTEAFF
TGCAGCGTTGGCGGCAGGGCGAACACTGAAGCTTTCTTT
>TRBD2|-|TRBV10-3|TRBJ2-1
CAIRPTSGNEQFF
TGTGCCATCAGACCTACTAGCGGGAATGAGCAGTTCTTC
>-|-|TRBV18|TRBJ2-2
CASSPPQGPNTGELFF
TGTGCCAGCTCACCGCCACAGGGACCCAACACCGGGGAGCTGTTTTTT
>-|once|TRBV10-1|TRBJ2-1
CASRGGLDNEQFF
TGCGCCAGCAGGGGGGGTCTAGACAATGAGCAGTTCTTC
>TRBD2|few|TRBV4-3|TRBJ2-2
CASSQLSSGGGNTGELFF
TGCGCCAGCAGCCAACTGTCTAGCGGGGGGGGAAACACCGGGGAGCTGTTTTTT
>-|once|TRBV6-6|TRBJ2-3
CASTLDRNTDTQYF
TGTGCCAGCACCCTGGACAGAAACACAGATACGCAGTATTTT
>TRBD1|-|TRBV7-6|TRBJ2-5
CATLRTGVGETQYF
TGTGCCACCCTTAGGACAGGGGTGGGAGAGACCCAGTACTTC
>-|-|TRBV5-1|TRBJ1-3
CASSLNRVDSGNTIYF
TGCGCCAGCAGTTTAAACAGGGTAGACTCTGGAAACACCATATATTTT
>TRBD1|once|TRBV28|TRBJ1-5
CASSLPTTGGPRQPQHF
TGTGCCAGCAGTTTACCGACGACAGGGGGACCTCGTCAGCCCCAGCATTTT
>-|-|TRBV6-5|TRBJ2-2
CASSYRRDTGELFF
TGTGCCAGCAGTTATAGGCGGGACACCGGGGAGCTGTTTTTT
>-|-|TRBV6-5|TRBJ2-1
CASRRGQNEQFF
TGTGCCAGCCGGAGGGGGCAAAATGAGCAGTTCTTC
>-|once|TRBV2|TRBJ1-1
CASSVKGVVTEAFF
TGTGCCAGCAGTGTTAAGGGGGTTGTAACTGAAGCTTTCTTT
>-|-|TRBV7-2|TRBJ2-1
CASSLVVLVGSDEQFF
TGTGCCAGCAGCTTAGTAGTGCTAGTAGGATCGGATGAGCAGTTCTTC
>TRBD1|few|TRBV7-2|TRBJ2-5
CASSQRQGTQETQYF
TGTGCCAGCAGCCAACGACAGGGGACCCAAGAGACCCAGTACTTC
>TRBD1|-|TRBV19|TRBJ1-4
CASSSITGTGEKLFF
TGTGCCAGTAGTTCCATAACCGGGACAGGTGAAAAACTGTTTTTT
>-|-|TRBV28|TRBJ2-7
CASSSTTGFQYF
TGTGCCAGCAGTTCAACGACAGGCTTTCAGTACTTC
>TRBD1|-|TRBV6-5|TRBJ1-4
CASSYSRTGGEKLFF
TGTGCCAGCAGTTACAGCCGGACAGGGGGGGAAAAACTGTTTTTT
>-|-|TRBV5-4|TRBJ2-5
CASSWNSGLQETQYF
TGTGCCAGCAGCTGGAATTCGGGTCTCCAAGAGACCCAGTACTTC
>-|-|TRBV6-1|TRBJ1-2
CASSPPPGNSDGYTF
TGTGCCAGCAGTCCCCCCCCGGGGAATTCGGATGGCTACACCTTC
>-|-|TRBV28|TRBJ2-3
CASSLSPVGTDTQYF
TGTGCCAGCAGTTTATCTCCCGTCGGCACAGATACGCAGTATTTT
>TRBD2|-|TRBV5-4|TRBJ2-3
CASSVGLAASTDTQYF
TGTGCCAGCAGCGTGGGACTAGCAGCTAGCACAGATACGCAGTATTTT
>-|once|TRBV7-2|TRBJ1-1
CASSLGRQIMNTEAFF
TGTGCCAGCAGCTTAGGTCGACAGATCATGAACACTGAAGCTTTCTTT
>TRBD1|-|TRBV28|TRBJ1-1
CASSSGHWQGVRNTEAFF
TGTGCCAGCAGTTCAGGGCACTGGCAGGGGGTCCGAAACACTGAAGCTTTCTTT
>-|-|TRBV29-1|TRBJ2-3
CSVVADTQYF
TGCAGCGTTGTAGCGGATACGCAGTATTTT
>-|-|TRBV7-3|TRBJ2-2
CASSLNGQGGTGELFF
TGTGCCAGCAGCTTAAATGGCCAGGGTGGAACCGGGGAGCTGTTTTTT
>-|-|TRBV5-6|TRBJ1-2
CASRLEVDYGYTF
TGTGCCAGCAGATTAGAGGTAGACTATGGCTACACCTTC
>TRBD2|-|TRBV2|TRBJ2-7
CASQSLAAIYEQYF
TGTGCCTCCCAGTCCCTAGCGGCAATCTACGAGCAGTACTTC
>-|-|TRBV7-2|TRBJ1-3
CASSLGTHRSGNTIYF
TGTGCCAGCAGCTTAGGGACACATCGATCTGGAAACACCATATATTTT
>TRBD2|-|TRBV9|TRBJ2-3
CASSVAAGGPLDTQYF
TGTGCCAGCAGCGTAGCAGCGGGGGGCCCCCTAGATACGCAGTATTTT
>-|-|TRBV6-6|TRBJ1-2
CASIVRVTGNYGYTF
TGTGCCAGCATTGTCCGCGTAACAGGGAACTATGGCTACACCTTC
>TRBD1|few|TRBV6-1|TRBJ1-4
CASSYDRVYEKLFF
TGTGCCAGCAGCTATGACAGGGTGTACGAAAAACTGTTTTTT
>TRBD1|few|TRBV5-1|TRBJ1-3
CASSSRSPQGVSGNTIYF
TGCGCCAGCAGCTCACGGAGTCCCCAGGGGGTCTCTGGAAACACCATATATTTT
>-|-|TRBV7-6|TRBJ2-3
CASSLDYPGTDTQYF
TGTGCCAGCAGCTTAGACTACCCCGGCACAGATACGCAGTATTTT
>TRBD1|-|TRBV7-8|TRBJ2-7
CASSLVGQPGEQYF
TGTGCCAGCAGCTTAGTGGGACAGCCTGGCGAGCAGTACTTC
>TRBD2|-|TRBV11-2|TRBJ2-7
CASSLGGGSYEQYF
TGTGCCAGCAGCTTAGGCGGGGGCTCCTACGAGCAGTACTTC
>-|-|TRBV4-3|TRBJ2-7
CASSQEGGAYEQYF
TGCGCCAGCAGCCAAGAGGGAGGTGCCTACGAGCAGTACTTC
>TRBD1|-|TRBV5-4|TRBJ1-2
CASSMDRAGYGYTF
TGTGCCAGCAGTATGGACAGGGCCGGCTATGGCTACACCTTC
>TRBD1|-|TRBV30|TRBJ2-4
CAWSVWDRETKNIQYF
TGTGCCTGGAGTGTATGGGACAGGGAAACCAAAAACATTCAGTACTTC
>-|medium-sized|TRBV4-3|TRBJ2-2
CASSQDLEHTGELFF
TGCGCCAGCAGCCAAGATCTGGAGCACACCGGGGAGCTGTTTTTT
>-|-|TRBV19|TRBJ2-3
CASSIKGAANTQYF
TGTGCCAGTAGTATTAAAGGGGCCGCGAATACGCAGTATTTT
>-|-|TRBV18|TRBJ2-7
CASSVSPSRVNEQYF
TGTGCCAGCTCAGTGTCTCCTTCACGGGTCAACGAGCAGTACTTC
>TRBD2|-|TRBV4-3|TRBJ2-1
CASSQDVSGGAWQFF
TGCGCCAGCAGCCAAGATGTTAGCGGGGGGGCTTGGCAGTTCTTC
>-|-|TRBV30|TRBJ2-3
CAWTLERGDTQYF
TGTGCCTGGACGCTCGAGAGAGGAGATACGCAGTATTTT
>TRBD2|-|TRBV5-4|TRBJ2-5
CASSLFAGGPGETQYF
TGTGCCAGCAGCTTGTTTGCGGGAGGGCCCGGAGAGACCCAGTACTTC
>-|-|TRBV7-6|TRBJ2-2
CASSAASSAGELFF
TGTGCCAGCAGCGCCGCATCGAGTGCCGGGGAGCTGTTTTTT
>TRBD1|-|TRBV5-1|TRBJ1-3
CASSLVGTASSGNTIYF
TGCGCCAGCAGCTTAGTTGGGACAGCCTCCTCTGGAAACACCATATATTTT
>-|-|TRBV28|TRBJ2-2
CASRHSLGELFF
TGTGCCAGCAGGCACTCTCTCGGGGAGCTGTTTTTT
>-|-|TRBV7-9|TRBJ1-1
CASSLLLGADTEAFF
TGTGCCAGCAGCTTACTCCTGGGGGCCGACACTGAAGCTTTCTTT
>-|-|TRBV29-1|TRBJ1-2
CSVEGGRNYGYTF
TGCAGCGTTGAGGGAGGGCGGAACTATGGCTACACCTTC
>TRBD1|-|TRBV5-4|TRBJ2-5
CASGKQGTQETQYF
TGTGCCAGCGGAAAACAGGGGACCCAAGAGACCCAGTACTTC
>-|-|TRBV4-2|TRBJ1-3
CASTGAQRGNTIYF
TGTGCCAGCACAGGGGCCCAGAGGGGAAACACCATATATTTT
>-|-|TRBV29-1|TRBJ1-4
CSVARRNEKLFF
TGCAGCGTTGCCAGGCGTAATGAAAAACTGTTTTTT
>TRBD1|-|TRBV10-3|TRBJ2-7
CAISDSGQGTYEQYF
TGTGCCATCAGTGATTCGGGACAGGGTACCTACGAGCAGTACTTC